A single T cell receptor (beta chain) is shown here with its context. Between the trimmed V and J ends, which lost 2 bases and 4 bases, there was a span of 6 bases. CDR3 length: 13 residues. The germline gives CDR1 MNHEY, CDR2 SVGAGI. These data come from a study of immune characterization of retroperitoneal liposarcoma. TCRdb used MiXCR to reprocess the PCR reads, holding one entry per CDR3 protein. The table has fewer than 5,000 distinct CDR3 sequences, more than 30% seen once; the top ten hold roughly 10%. The chain combines TRBV6-5 with TRBJ1-5; D unresolved. What was sequenced was blood. The TCR sequence derives from a female donor with retroperitoneal liposarcoma. CDR3 sequence (DNA): TGTGCCAGCAGTTACGTAGTAAATCAGCCCCAGCATTTT. Its translation: CASSYVVNQPQHF.